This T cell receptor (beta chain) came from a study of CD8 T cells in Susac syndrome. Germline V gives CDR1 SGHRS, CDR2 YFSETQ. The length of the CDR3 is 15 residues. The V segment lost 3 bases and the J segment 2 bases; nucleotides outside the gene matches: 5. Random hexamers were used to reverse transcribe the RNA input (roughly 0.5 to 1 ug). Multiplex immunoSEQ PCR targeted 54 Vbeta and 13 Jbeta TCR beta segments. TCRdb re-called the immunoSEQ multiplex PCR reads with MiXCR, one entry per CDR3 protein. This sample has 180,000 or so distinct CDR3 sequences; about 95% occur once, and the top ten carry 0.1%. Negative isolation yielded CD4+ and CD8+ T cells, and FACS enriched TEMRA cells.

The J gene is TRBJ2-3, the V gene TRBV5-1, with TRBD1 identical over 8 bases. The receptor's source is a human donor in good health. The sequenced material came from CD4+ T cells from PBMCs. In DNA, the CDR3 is TGCGCCAGCAGCTCGGAGGACAGGGACACAGATACGCAGTATTTT. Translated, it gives CASSSEDRDTDTQYF.